The 9 T cell receptor beta chains below come from one sample, sequenced in a study of shared clonotypes between healthy human individuals. TCRdb keeps only in-frame clones here, not all; method: immunoSEQ multiplex PCR. The sample holds 2 million to 2.5 million clones; more than 85% are singletons and the top ten take about 0.39%. The sequenced sample was naive CD4+ T cells from PBMCs. Sample subset: CD45RA+ positively selected. These receptors were taken from a man aged 18 to 30 in good health. Some clones in this sample may be carry-over from other donors' samples.

V usage is TRBV11-2 and J usage is TRBJ2-4, with D unresolved. The germline V gene has CDR1 SGHAT and CDR2 FQNNGV. V was cut by 2 bases and J by 0 bases, with 5 bases left in between. The CDR3 runs 14 residues. CDR3 coding DNA: TGTGCCAGCAGCTTAATATTAGCCAAAAACATTCAGTACTTC. This encodes CASSLILAKNIQYF.

The chain carries TRBV27 and TRBJ2-5, with 9 bases lining up with TRBD2. With V trimmed by 4 bases and J by 0 bases, 9 bases remained unmatched. This CDR3 contains 17 residues. Germline V gives CDR1 MNHEY, CDR2 SMNVEV (reference sequence). The CDR3 bases are TGTGCCAGCAGTTCCGGGTGGGGGACTAGCAACCAAGAGACCCAGTACTTC. Its protein is CASSSGWGTSNQETQYF.

In DNA, the CDR3 is TGTGCCAGCGGCGGGCCGAAGACAAGGCAGTTCTTC. Protein product: CASGGPKTRQFF. The gene calls are TRBV10-3 and TRBJ2-1, with D possibly TRBD2 on 5 matching bases. The germline CDR1 and CDR2 sequences are ENHRY and SYGVKD. CDR3 length: 12 residues. The V and J ends lost 10 bases and 12 bases respectively, with 19 bases between them.

This clone is a singleton in its sample. DNA of the CDR3: TGTGCCAGCAGCTTAGTGGAGGGTGGCTACACCTTC. It is translated as CASSLVEGGYTF. V is TRBV11-2 and J is TRBJ1-2; D is undetermined. CDR1 and CDR2 (germline): SGHAT, FQNNGV. The CDR3 is 12 residues long. Between the trimmed V and J ends, which lost 1 base and 7 bases, there was a span of 7 bases.

The J gene is TRBJ2-7, the V gene TRBV5-1; tentatively, D is TRBD2 (6 bases). Germline CDR1 and CDR2: SGHRS and YFSETQ. The length of the CDR3 is 15 residues. The germline V and J ends were trimmed by 0 bases and 2 bases, with 12 bases remaining between them. Here the CDR3 reads CASSLVAGTTYEQYF. DNA of the CDR3: TGCGCCAGCAGCTTGGTTGCGGGAACAACCTACGAGCAGTACTTC.

The CDR3 DNA sequence: TGTGCCACCAGAGGTGTTAGCACAGATACGCAGTATTTT. Its translation: CATRGVSTDTQYF. This chain links TRBV6-1 with TRBJ2-3; D unclear. CDR3 length equals 13 residues. With 10 bases removed from V and 0 bases from J, the gap between germline ends came to 11 bases. Germline lookup yields CDR1 MNHNS and CDR2 SASEGT.

The gene calls are TRBV28 and TRBJ2-1, with TRBD1 as a possible D gene (5 bases). This CDR3 contains 17 residues. Germline assignment: CDR1 MDHEN and CDR2 SYDVKM. Trimming stripped 8 bases from V and 2 bases from J, with 22 bases between. The CDR3 DNA follows: TGTGCCAGCCAGGGCCTTGAAAGAGGTTTAACCTACAATGAGCAGTTCTTC. Amino acid sequence: CASQGLERGLTYNEQFF.

On this clone: The same CDR3 is also encoded by other DNA sequences in this sample. V usage is TRBV5-6 and J usage is TRBJ1-1, with D unclear. This CDR3 contains 12 residues. V gave up 1 base and J gave up 1 base, with 2 bases separating them. The V gene's germline CDR1 is SGHDT and CDR2 YYEEEE. The CDR3 sequence: CASSLRNTEAFF. CDR3 DNA sequence: TGTGCCAGCAGCTTGAGGAACACTGAAGCTTTCTTT.

The V gene is TRBV28, the J gene TRBJ1-2, with 8 bases that match TRBD1. Germline-derived CDR1 and CDR2 are MDHEN and SYDVKM. The CDR3 covers 14 residues. V trimming: 2 bases; J trimming: 7 bases; junction bases outside the gene matches: 6. The CDR3 is CASSLVQGAFGYTF. Written as DNA, the CDR3 is TGTGCCAGCAGTTTAGTCCAGGGGGCTTTTGGCTACACCTTC.